This T cell receptor beta chain was sequenced in a study of blood T cell repertoires in COVID-19. About the study: Material from acute and convalescent COVID-19 was sourced from the United States, Italy and Spain. Sample material is recorded as cDNA or gDNA derived from T cells, B-cell-depleted T cells, or PBMCs.

V was shortened by 8 bases and J by 2 bases, with 8 bases between the two germline ends. The CDR3 has 12 amino acids. The germline V gene has CDR1 ENHRY and CDR2 SYGVKD. Per the original methods: Nucleated cell counts were estimated from reference gene primer amplification. Generated by immunoSEQ multiplex PCR, the TCRdb table keeps only in-frame clones and is missing some. From that table come the V and J calls and clone size; the DNA was used to work out D and trimming. The sample has approximately 78,000 clones, 70% to 90% seen once. This sequence originates from a woman older than 75 with acute or convalescent COVID-19. The sequencing input was peripheral blood. The V call is TRBV10-3, the J call TRBJ2-3, with a possible D match to TRBD1 (5 bases). Here the CDR3 DNA reads TGTGCCATCGGGGCGGCCACAGATACGCAGTATTTT. It yields the protein CAIGAATDTQYF.